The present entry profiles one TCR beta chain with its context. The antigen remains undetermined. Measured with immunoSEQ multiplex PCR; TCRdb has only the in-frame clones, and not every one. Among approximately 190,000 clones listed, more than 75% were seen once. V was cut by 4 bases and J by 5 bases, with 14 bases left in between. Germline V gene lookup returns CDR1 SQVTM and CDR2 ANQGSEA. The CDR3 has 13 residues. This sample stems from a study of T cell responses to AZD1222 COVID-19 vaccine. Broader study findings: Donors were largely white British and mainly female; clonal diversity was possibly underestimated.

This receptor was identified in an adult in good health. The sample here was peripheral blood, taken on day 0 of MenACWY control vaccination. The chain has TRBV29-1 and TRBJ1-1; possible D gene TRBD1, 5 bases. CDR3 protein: CSVVRSGGTEAFF. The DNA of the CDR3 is TGCAGCGTTGTAAGGTCCGGGGGAACTGAAGCTTTCTTT.